The TCR beta chain under discussion was sequenced for a study of OX40 agonist ivuxolimab in advanced cancers. About the study: Given to patients was ivuxolimab, an agonistic anti-OX40 (CD134) antibody.

Germline CDR1 is SGHRS and CDR2 is YFSETQ. The CDR3 is made up of 15 amino acids. V shed 4 bases and J 0 bases; nucleotides not matched to a gene: 3. Broader study findings: Partial responders treated at 0.1-3.0 mg/kg exhibited clonal expansion among the lowest measured. Compared with CD4+, CD8+ T cells on average had more expanded clones.

Worth noting for this clone: The target antigen is unknown.

The protocol was immunoSEQ multiplex PCR, while the TCRdb copy is restricted to in-frame clones and leaves out a portion. The table includes about 77,000 clones, 81% detected once. The clonotype originates from an adult with an advanced solid tumor such as melanoma, head and neck, liver or kidney cancer. The sample here was CD4+ or CD8+ T cells sorted from blood, taken in a trial of the OX40 agonist ivuxolimab. J is TRBJ1-1 and V is TRBV5-1, with 10 nucleotides matching TRBD1. For the CDR3, the DNA is TGCGCCAGCAGCAAGGGACAGGGGCTGAACACTGAAGCTTTCTTT. As protein: CASSKGQGLNTEAFF.